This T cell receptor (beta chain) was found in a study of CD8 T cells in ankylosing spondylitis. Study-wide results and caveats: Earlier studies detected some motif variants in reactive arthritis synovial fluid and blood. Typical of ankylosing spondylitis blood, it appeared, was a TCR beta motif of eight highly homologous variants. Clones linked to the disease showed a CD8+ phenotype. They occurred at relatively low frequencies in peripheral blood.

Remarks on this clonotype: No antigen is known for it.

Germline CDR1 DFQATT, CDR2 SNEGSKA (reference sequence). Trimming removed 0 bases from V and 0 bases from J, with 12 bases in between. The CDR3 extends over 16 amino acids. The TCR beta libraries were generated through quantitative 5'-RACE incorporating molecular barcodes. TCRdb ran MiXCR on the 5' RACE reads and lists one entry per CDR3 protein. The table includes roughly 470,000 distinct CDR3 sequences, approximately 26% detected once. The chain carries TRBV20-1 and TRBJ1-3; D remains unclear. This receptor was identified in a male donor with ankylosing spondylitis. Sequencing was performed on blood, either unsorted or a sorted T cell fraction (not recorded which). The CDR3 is CSARDLTRSSGNTIYF. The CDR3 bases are TGCAGTGCTAGAGATCTCACGCGGAGCTCTGGAAACACCATATATTTT.